The 26 T cell receptor beta chains below come from one sample, sequenced in a study of T cells after yellow fever vaccination. Each CDR3 protein gets one entry after TCRdb re-called the 5' RACE reads with MiXCR. The sample holds about 160,000 distinct CDR3 sequences, 7% to 10% seen once. This material consisted of CD8+ T cells sorted from PBMCs, taken 45 days after the yellow fever booster vaccination. These receptors originate from a young man who received the YFV17D yellow fever vaccine.

This clonotype showed up just once. This chain joins TRBV4-1 and TRBJ2-7; the D is unclear. The CDR3 totals 13 residues. The ends were cut back, 0 bases at V and 3 bases at J, with 6 bases in the middle. Germline V CDR1 and CDR2: MGHRA, YSYEKL. CDR3 in amino acids: CASSQEDGYEQYF. The CDR3 DNA reads TGCGCCAGCAGCCAAGAGGACGGCTACGAGCAGTACTTC.

The chain joins TRBV21-1 to TRBJ2-7; whether TRBD2, the table's D call, matches the DNA was not checked. TRBV21-1 is an annotated pseudogene. This CDR3 comprises 15 residues. In DNA form, the CDR3 reads TGTGCCAGCAGTCTCTCCACCGGGACTTCCTACGAGCAGTACGTC. Protein sequence: CASSLSTGTSYEQYV.

This clonotype has only a few counts. The chain employs TRBV4-1 and TRBJ2-2, with D perhaps matching TRBD1 (6 bases). Germline V gives CDR1 MGHRA, CDR2 YSYEKL. The CDR3 spans 16 residues. Trimming stripped 5 bases from V and 1 base from J, with 14 bases between. The CDR3 DNA sequence: TGCGCCAGCAGCTTTCCCGGGACATTGAACACCGGGGAGCTGTTTTTT. Amino acid sequence: CASSFPGTLNTGELFF.

V usage is TRBV9 and J usage is TRBJ2-7, with a tentative D call TRBD1 (6 bases). Germline V gives CDR1 SGDLS, CDR2 YYNGEE. This CDR3 has 16 amino acids. The V end lost 4 bases, the J end lost 3 bases, and 20 bases lay between the germline ends. CDR3 sequence: CASSPSSRTALYEQYF. The CDR3 coding sequence is TGTGCCAGCAGCCCAAGTTCCAGGACAGCACTCTACGAGCAGTACTTC.

This chain joins TRBV9 and TRBJ2-3, with 7 bases that match TRBD2. This CDR3 has 15 amino acids. J was trimmed by 5 bases and V by 2 bases; bases with no gene match: 8. In germline, CDR1 is SGDLS, CDR2 YYNGEE. The CDR3 DNA reads TGTGCCAGCAGCGTGGGGACTACTGGTGGAGATACGCAGTATTTT. Its protein product is CASSVGTTGGDTQYF. The full variable domain, rest sourced from reference TRBV9 and TRBJ2-3, is DSGVTQTPKHLITATGQRVTLRCSPRSGDLSVYWYQQSLDQGLQFLIQYYNGEERAKGNILERFSAQQFPDLHSELNLSSLELGDSALYFCASSVGTTGGDTQYFGPGTRLTVL.

The gene calls are TRBV30 and TRBJ1-6, with TRBD1 as a possible D gene (5 bases). Germline assignment: CDR1 GTSNPN and CDR2 SVGIG (reference sequence). V was shortened by 6 bases and J by 16 bases, with 28 bases between the two germline ends. This CDR3 contains 15 residues. CDR3 nucleotide sequence: TGTGCCTGTCAAAGGACACCACCCATGGTCTTTCCTCTCCACTTT. Amino acids: CACQRTPPMVFPLHF.

This clonotype was counted ten times or more. The gene calls are TRBV13 and TRBJ2-1; maybe TRBD2 (6 bases). With 0 bases removed from V and 9 bases from J, the gap between germline ends came to 15 bases. This CDR3 region has 15 residues. Germline assignment: CDR1 PRHDT and CDR2 FYEKMQ (reference sequence). The CDR3 nucleotides read TGTGCCAGCAGCTTAGGCGGGACTGACGAGGGTGAGCAGTTCTTC. Residues: CASSLGGTDEGEQFF.

The sample holds many counts of this clonotype. The rearrangement uses TRBV10-3 and TRBJ2-5, with 9 bases lining up with TRBD1. Germline assignment: CDR1 ENHRY and CDR2 SYGVKD. V trimming: 3 bases; J trimming: 5 bases; junction bases outside the gene matches: 4. This CDR3 has 14 amino acids. CDR3 sequence: CAISEQGAWETQYF. In DNA form, the CDR3 reads TGTGCCATCAGTGAACAGGGGGCGTGGGAGACCCAGTACTTC.

At least ten counts were recorded for this clonotype. The chain recombines TRBV7-9 with TRBJ2-4; the match to TRBD1 covers 7 bases. CDR1 and CDR2 from the germline V gene are SEHNR and FQNEAQ (reference sequence). This CDR3 contains 15 residues. V lost 1 base and J lost 9; bases outside the gene matches: 9. As DNA, the CDR3 is TGTGCCAGCAGCTTAGTGGGACAGCCAGGCGGCATTCAGTACTTC. Protein sequence: CASSLVGQPGGIQYF.

The chain links TRBV12-3 or TRBV12-4 to TRBJ2-7; the D is unclear. The V end lost 5 bases, the J end lost 1 base, and 12 bases lay between the germline ends. The CDR3 loop spans 14 amino acids. The CDR3 DNA is TGTGCCAGCAGTAGGTCAGGATCTTCCTACGAGCAGTACGTC. Translation: CASSRSGSSYEQYV.

This clonotype was found a few times. The gene calls are TRBV7-6 and TRBJ1-3; a weak D match, TRBD1 (5 bases). The length of the CDR3 is 14 residues. Germline V gene sequence: CDR1 SGHVS, CDR2 FNYEAQ. The V end lost 5 bases, the J end lost 2 bases, and 10 bases lay between the germline ends. CDR3 residues: CASSNGGTGNTIYF. DNA for the CDR3: TGTGCCAGCAGCAACGGGGGAACTGGAAACACCATATATTTT.

The genes are TRBV9 and TRBJ1-2; 8 nucleotides line up with TRBD1. This CDR3 comprises 14 residues. Per the germline V gene, CDR1 is SGDLS and CDR2 is YYNGEE. Trimming cost V 4 bases and J 12 bases; bases outside gene matches: 14. CDR3 residues: CASSPTDRELLDTF. The CDR3, as DNA: TGTGCCAGCAGCCCGACGGACAGGGAGCTGTTGGACACCTTC.

This clonotype was detected a few times. The CDR3 DNA is TGTGCCAGCAGTTACAGGGGGTCCCCTGAAGCTTTCTTT. Translated, it gives CASSYRGSPEAFF. The rearrangement links TRBV2 to TRBJ1-1; 8 bases are a match to TRBD1. With 5 bases clipped from V and 6 bases from J, the junction kept 5 bases outside the gene matches. Germline CDR1 and CDR2: SNHLY and FYNNEI. The CDR3 length is 13 residues. Looking up the rest from reference TRBV2 and TRBJ1-1 gives the full variable domain: EPEVTQTPSHQVTQMGQEVILRCVPISNHLYFYWYRQILGQKVEFLVSFYNNEISEKSEIFDDQFSVERPDGSNFTLKIRSTKLEDSAMYFCASSYRGSPEAFFGQGTRLTVV.

The chain carries TRBV14 and TRBJ1-2; 7 positions match TRBD1. This CDR3 has 14 residues. Losses at the gene ends were 4 bases for V and 2 bases for J; bases not matched to a gene: 4. CDR1 is SGHDN, CDR2 FVKESK, per germline. CDR3 region: CASSLRGQNYGYTF. As DNA, the CDR3 is TGTGCCAGCAGCCTACGGGGACAGAACTATGGCTACACCTTC.

At least ten counts were recorded for this clonotype. The V call is TRBV4-1, the J call TRBJ2-5, with a tentative D call TRBD1 (6 bases). Trimming shortened V by 5 bases and J by 5 bases, and 18 bases separated the two germline ends. The CDR3 totals 15 residues. Germline V lookup: CDR1 MGHRA, CDR2 YSYEKL. The CDR3, as DNA: TGCGCCAGCAGCTTCCACCCGGACAGATGGGAGACCCAGTACTTC. As protein: CASSFHPDRWETQYF.

This clonotype was counted only a few times. V usage is TRBV7-2 and J usage is TRBJ1-2; D is ambiguous. This CDR3 spans 13 amino acids. V lost 1 base to trimming and J lost 8 bases, with 11 bases between them. The germline CDR1 and CDR2 sequences are SGHTA and FQGNSA. The CDR3 DNA is TGTGCCAGCAGCTTAGTAGGAGGGTCAGGCTACACCTTC. It translates to CASSLVGGSGYTF.

Ten or more counts support this clonotype. The chain is built from TRBV4-1 and TRBJ2-1; 11 bases align to TRBD2. Germline V gene lookup returns CDR1 MGHRA and CDR2 YSYEKL. Unmatched junction bases numbered 6, after V lost 2 bases and J lost 0 bases. The CDR3 runs to 18 residues. CDR3 in amino acids: CASSQRTSGGGSYNEQFF. The CDR3, as DNA: TGCGCCAGCAGCCAACGTACTAGCGGGGGAGGCTCCTACAATGAGCAGTTCTTC.

This clonotype was seen repeatedly, ten times or more. The gene calls are TRBV7-9 and TRBJ2-7, with unresolved D. Germline CDR1 reads SEHNR; CDR2 reads FQNEAQ (reference sequence). CDR3 length: 12 amino acids. The V gene lost 3 bases and the J gene lost 3 bases, with 6 bases spanning the gap. The CDR3 DNA follows: TGTGCCAGCAGCTTCGGCAGCTACGAGCAGTACGTC. This codes for CASSFGSYEQYV.

This clonotype has a handful of counts. V gene TRBV11-1 combines with J gene TRBJ2-3; 9 bases align to TRBD1. The CDR3 totals 17 residues. Germline assignment: CDR1 SGHAT and CDR2 FQDESV (reference sequence). Losses at the gene ends were 4 bases for V and 4 bases for J; bases not matched to a gene: 12. The CDR3 here is CASSSGRDRVTADTQYF. The DNA for the CDR3 is TGTGCCAGCAGCTCGGGCCGGGACAGGGTTACAGCAGATACGCAGTATTTT.

Many counts were recorded for this clonotype. This chain joins TRBV7-9 and TRBJ1-2, with D unresolved. In germline, CDR1 is SEHNR, CDR2 FQNEAQ (reference sequence). This CDR3 contains 12 residues. With 0 bases removed from V and 5 bases from J, the gap between germline ends came to 4 bases. This chain's CDR3 is CASSLAQYGYTF. The CDR3 DNA follows: TGTGCCAGCAGCTTAGCGCAATATGGCTACACCTTC. Together with reference TRBV7-9 and TRBJ1-2, the CDR3 gives the full variable domain: DTGVSQNPRHKITKRGQNVTFRCDPISEHNRLYWYRQTLGQGPEFLTYFQNEAQLEKSRLLSDRFSAERPKGSFSTLEIQRTEQGDSAMYLCASSLAQYGYTFGSGTRLTVV.

This clonotype was seen a few times. The J gene is TRBJ2-3, the V gene TRBV11-2; D is uncertain. Germline assignment: CDR1 SGHAT and CDR2 FQNNGV. Trimming cost V 1 base and J 5 bases, with 13 bases left between them. The CDR3 totals 15 residues. CDR3 bases: TGTGCCAGCAGCTTAGTCGACCAGCCCCGAGATACGCAGTATTTT. It codes for CASSLVDQPRDTQYF. Full variable domain (remainder filled in from reference TRBV11-2 and TRBJ2-3): EAGVAQSPRYKIIEKRQSVAFWCNPISGHATLYWYQQILGQGPKLLIQFQNNGVVDDSQLPKDRFSAERLKGVDSTLKIQPAKLEDSAVYLCASSLVDQPRDTQYFGPGTRLTVL.

This clonotype was counted at least ten times. This chain links TRBV15 with TRBJ2-3; tentatively, D is TRBD2 (6 bases). Germline CDR1 and CDR2: LNHNV and YYDKDF (reference sequence). There are 14 residues in the CDR3. Trimming shortened V by 0 bases and J by 9 bases, and 13 bases separated the two germline ends. The CDR3, as DNA: TGTGCCACCAGCAGAGATGGGGGGTTTCGGACGCAGTATTTT. Translation: CATSRDGGFRTQYF.

This clonotype was seen more than once but under ten times. The chain combines TRBV11-2 with TRBJ1-1; a weak D match, TRBD1 (5 bases). The germline CDR1 and CDR2 sequences are SGHAT and FQNNGV. CDR3 length: 13 amino acids. Trimming cost V 1 base and J 7 bases, with 10 bases left between them. CDR3 in amino acids: CASSLGSRGEAFF. CDR3 in DNA: TGTGCCAGCAGCTTAGGGTCGAGGGGTGAAGCTTTCTTT. Full variable domain (remainder filled in from reference TRBV11-2 and TRBJ1-1): EAGVAQSPRYKIIEKRQSVAFWCNPISGHATLYWYQQILGQGPKLLIQFQNNGVVDDSQLPKDRFSAERLKGVDSTLKIQPAKLEDSAVYLCASSLGSRGEAFFGQGTRLTVV.

This rearrangement joins TRBV7-6 to TRBJ2-3; a possible D gene is TRBD2 (6 bases). Looked up from germline, CDR1 is SGHVS and CDR2 is FNYEAQ. The CDR3 extends over 16 amino acids. V lost 2 bases to trimming and J lost 2 bases, with 14 bases between them. In DNA form, the CDR3 reads TGTGCCAGCAGCTTATCGCGCGGGGTCTACACAGATACGCAGTATTTT. It yields the protein CASSLSRGVYTDTQYF.

This clonotype was seen only a few times. The chain is built from TRBV10-3 and TRBJ2-3; D not certain. There are 15 residues in the CDR3. Trimming took 1 base from V and 3 from J, leaving 11 bases between them. Germline V CDR1 and CDR2: ENHRY, SYGVKD. CDR3 coding DNA: TGTGCCATCAGTGAGTTAGTCCGGCCGACAGATACGCAGTATTTT. Its translation: CAISELVRPTDTQYF.

The gene calls are TRBV29-1 and TRBJ1-2; the D is unclear. The V gene lost 3 bases and the J gene lost 0 bases, with 17 bases spanning the gap. The CDR3 loop spans 16 amino acids. Germline CDR1 SQVTM, CDR2 ANQGSEA. For the CDR3, the DNA is TGCAGCGTTGATACCGGACGTGGCCTTGCTAACTATGGCTACACCTTC. Translating gives CSVDTGRGLANYGYTF.